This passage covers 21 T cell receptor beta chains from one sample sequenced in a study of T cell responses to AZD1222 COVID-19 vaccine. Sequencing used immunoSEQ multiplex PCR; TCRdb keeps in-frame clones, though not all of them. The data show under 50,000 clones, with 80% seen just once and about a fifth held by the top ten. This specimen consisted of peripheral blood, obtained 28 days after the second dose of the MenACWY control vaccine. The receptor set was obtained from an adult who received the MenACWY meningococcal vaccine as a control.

The CDR3 nucleotides read TGTGCCAGCTCACCTCCGCTACCCCAGGGGATGAACTATGGCTACACCTTC. It encodes CASSPPLPQGMNYGYTF. The chain has TRBV18 and TRBJ1-2; TRBD1 might be the D (6 bases). CDR1 and CDR2 (germline): KGHSH, LQKENI. There are 17 residues in the CDR3. V was pared by 3 bases and J by 2 bases, with 19 bases between.

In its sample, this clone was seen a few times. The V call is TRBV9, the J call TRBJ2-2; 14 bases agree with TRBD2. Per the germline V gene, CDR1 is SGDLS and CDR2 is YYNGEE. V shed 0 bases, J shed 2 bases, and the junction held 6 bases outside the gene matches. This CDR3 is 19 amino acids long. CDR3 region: CASSVGLAGGSGNTGELFF. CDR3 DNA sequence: TGTGCCAGCAGCGTAGGACTAGCGGGAGGGTCAGGTAACACCGGGGAGCTGTTTTTT.

The CDR3 region has the DNA TGTGCCAGCAGTTCCTGGACAGACTATAATTCACCCCTCCACTTT. This codes for CASSSWTDYNSPLHF. The genes are TRBV27 and TRBJ1-6, with D perhaps matching TRBD1 (6 bases). V lost 4 bases and J lost 3, with 10 bases in between. The CDR3 has 15 residues. Germline lookup yields CDR1 MNHEY and CDR2 SMNVEV (reference sequence).

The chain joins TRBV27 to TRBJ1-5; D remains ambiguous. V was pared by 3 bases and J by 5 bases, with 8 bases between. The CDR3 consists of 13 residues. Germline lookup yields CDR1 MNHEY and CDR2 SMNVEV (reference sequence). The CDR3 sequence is CASSFQMDQPQHF. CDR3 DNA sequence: TGTGCCAGCAGTTTCCAGATGGATCAGCCCCAGCATTTT.

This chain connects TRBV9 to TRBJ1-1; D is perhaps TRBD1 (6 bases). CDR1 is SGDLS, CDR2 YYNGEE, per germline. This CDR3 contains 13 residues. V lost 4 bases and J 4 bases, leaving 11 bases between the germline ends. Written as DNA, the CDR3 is TGTGCCAGCAGCCAGGGGTTGGGCACTGAAGCTTTCTTT. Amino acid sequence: CASSQGLGTEAFF.

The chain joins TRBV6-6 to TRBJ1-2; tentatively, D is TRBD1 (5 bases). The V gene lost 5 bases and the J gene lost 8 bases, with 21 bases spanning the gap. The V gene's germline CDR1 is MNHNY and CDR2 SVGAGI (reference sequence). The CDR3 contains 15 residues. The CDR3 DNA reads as TGTGCCAGCAGTCAGAAACAGGATTTTCCGTTCGGCTACACCTTC. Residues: CASSQKQDFPFGYTF.

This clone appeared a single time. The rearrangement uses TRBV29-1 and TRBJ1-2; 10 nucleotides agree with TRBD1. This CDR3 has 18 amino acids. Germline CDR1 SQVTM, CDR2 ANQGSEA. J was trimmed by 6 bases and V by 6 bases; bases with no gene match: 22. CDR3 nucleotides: TGCAGCGTCGTAAAACCGCTGCATGACAGGGGGCAGGGCAATGGCTACACCTTC. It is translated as CSVVKPLHDRGQGNGYTF.

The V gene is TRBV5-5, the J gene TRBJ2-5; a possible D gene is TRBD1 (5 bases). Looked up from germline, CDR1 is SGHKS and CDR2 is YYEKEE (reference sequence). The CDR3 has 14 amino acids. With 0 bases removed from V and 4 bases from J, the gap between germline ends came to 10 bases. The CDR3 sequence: CASSLEGRGETQYF. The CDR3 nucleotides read TGTGCCAGCAGCTTGGAGGGGCGCGGAGAGACCCAGTACTTC.

The CDR3 sequence is CASSAVRGSNQPQHF. The DNA for the CDR3 is TGTGCCAGCAGTGCTGTTAGGGGTAGCAATCAGCCCCAGCATTTT. The V and J genes are TRBV2 and TRBJ1-5; TRBD1 might be the D (5 bases). V was pared by 4 bases and J by 0 bases, with 10 bases between. The CDR3 totals 15 residues. Germline assignment: CDR1 SNHLY and CDR2 FYNNEI.

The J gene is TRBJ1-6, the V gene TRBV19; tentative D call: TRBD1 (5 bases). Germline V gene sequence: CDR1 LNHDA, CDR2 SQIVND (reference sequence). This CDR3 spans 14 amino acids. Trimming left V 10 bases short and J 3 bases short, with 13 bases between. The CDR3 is CATQGDIYNSPLHF. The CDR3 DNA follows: TGTGCCACCCAGGGAGACATCTATAATTCACCCCTCCACTTT.

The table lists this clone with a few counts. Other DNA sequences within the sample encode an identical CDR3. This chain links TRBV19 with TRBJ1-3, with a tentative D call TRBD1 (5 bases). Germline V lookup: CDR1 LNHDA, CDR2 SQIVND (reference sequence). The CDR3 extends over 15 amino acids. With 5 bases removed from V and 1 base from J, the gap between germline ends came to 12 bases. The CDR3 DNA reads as TGTGCCAGTAGTCGGGGGAGGGGTTCTGGAAACACCATATATTTT. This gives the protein CASSRGRGSGNTIYF.

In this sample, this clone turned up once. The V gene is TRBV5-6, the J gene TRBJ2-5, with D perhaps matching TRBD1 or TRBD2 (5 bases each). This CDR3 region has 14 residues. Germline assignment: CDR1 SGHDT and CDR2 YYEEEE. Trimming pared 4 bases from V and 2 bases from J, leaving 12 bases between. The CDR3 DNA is TGTGCCAGCAGCGGGGACGGGGTACAAGAGACCCAGTACTTC. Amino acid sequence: CASSGDGVQETQYF.

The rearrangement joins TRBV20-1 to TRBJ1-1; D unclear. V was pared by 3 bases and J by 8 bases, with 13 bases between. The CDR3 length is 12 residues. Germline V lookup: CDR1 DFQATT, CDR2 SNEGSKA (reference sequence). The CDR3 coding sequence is TGCAGTGCTAGTCTCGGTAAACGGGAAGCTTTCTTT. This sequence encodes CSASLGKREAFF.

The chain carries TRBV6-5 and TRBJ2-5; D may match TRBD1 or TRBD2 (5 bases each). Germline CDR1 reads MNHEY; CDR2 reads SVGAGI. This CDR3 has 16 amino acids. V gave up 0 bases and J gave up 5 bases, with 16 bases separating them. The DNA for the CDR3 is TGTGCCAGCAGTTACTCCCACCCGGGGCCGGGGGAGACCCAGTACTTC. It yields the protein CASSYSHPGPGETQYF.

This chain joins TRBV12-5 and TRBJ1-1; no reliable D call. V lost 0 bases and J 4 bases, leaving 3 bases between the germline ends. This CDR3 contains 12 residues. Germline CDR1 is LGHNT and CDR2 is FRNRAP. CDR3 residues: CASGLVGTEAFF. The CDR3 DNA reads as TGTGCTAGTGGTTTGGTAGGCACTGAAGCTTTCTTT.

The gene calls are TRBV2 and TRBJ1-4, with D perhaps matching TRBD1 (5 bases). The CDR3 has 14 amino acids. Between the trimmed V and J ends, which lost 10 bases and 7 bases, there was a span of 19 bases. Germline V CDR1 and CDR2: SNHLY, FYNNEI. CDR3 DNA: TGTGCCAAAGGAAGCGGGGGGGTTCGTGAAAAACTGTTTTTT. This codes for CAKGSGGVREKLFF.

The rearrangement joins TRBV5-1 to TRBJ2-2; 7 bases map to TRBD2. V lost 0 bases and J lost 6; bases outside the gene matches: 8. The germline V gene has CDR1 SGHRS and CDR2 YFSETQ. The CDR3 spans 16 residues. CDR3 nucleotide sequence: TGCGCCAGCAGCTTGGTGACTAGCACGGGGGCCGGGGAGCTGTTTTTT. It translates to CASSLVTSTGAGELFF.

The CDR3 DNA sequence: TGTGCCAGCAGTTACAGACAGGCCGGGGGCACTGAAGCTTTCTTT. Translating gives CASSYRQAGGTEAFF. V and J are TRBV6-5 and TRBJ1-1, with a possible D match to TRBD1 (6 bases). Trimming removed 2 bases from V and 4 bases from J, with 14 bases in between. The CDR3 extends over 15 amino acids. CDR1 MNHEY and CDR2 SVGAGI come from the germline V gene.

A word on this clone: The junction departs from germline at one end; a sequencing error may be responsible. The DNA for the CDR3 is TGTGCCAGCAGTTTATTGTCCACCTTAAAAGACGGAAACCTCTTT. It yields the protein CASSLLSTLKDGNLF. V usage is TRBV28 and J usage is TRBJ1-1, with D unclear. Germline V lookup: CDR1 MDHEN, CDR2 SYDVKM. This CDR3 is built from 15 residues.

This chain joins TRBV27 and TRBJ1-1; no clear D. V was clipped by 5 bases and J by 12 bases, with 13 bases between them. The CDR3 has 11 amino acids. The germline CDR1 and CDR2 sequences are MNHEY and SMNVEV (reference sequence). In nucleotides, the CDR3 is TGTGCCAGCAGTCGAGGATTGGGAACTTTCTTT. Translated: CASSRGLGTFF.

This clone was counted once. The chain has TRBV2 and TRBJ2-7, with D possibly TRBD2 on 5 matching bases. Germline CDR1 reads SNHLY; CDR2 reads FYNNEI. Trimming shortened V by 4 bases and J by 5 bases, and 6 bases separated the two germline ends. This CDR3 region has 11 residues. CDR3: CASSGRNEQYF. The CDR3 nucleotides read TGTGCCAGCAGTGGGAGGAACGAGCAGTACTTC.